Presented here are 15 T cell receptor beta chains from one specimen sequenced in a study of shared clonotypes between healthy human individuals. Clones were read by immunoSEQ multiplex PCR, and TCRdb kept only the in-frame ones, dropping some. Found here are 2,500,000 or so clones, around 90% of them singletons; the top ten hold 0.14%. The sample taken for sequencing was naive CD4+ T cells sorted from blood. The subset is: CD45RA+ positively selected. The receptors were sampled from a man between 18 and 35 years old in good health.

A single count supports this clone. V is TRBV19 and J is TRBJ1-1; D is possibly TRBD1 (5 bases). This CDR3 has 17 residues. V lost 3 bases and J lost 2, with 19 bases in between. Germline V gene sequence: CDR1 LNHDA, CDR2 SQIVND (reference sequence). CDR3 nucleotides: TGTGCCAGTAGTATCCGGGGACGATGGGAACCTAACACTGAAGCTTTCTTT. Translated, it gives CASSIRGRWEPNTEAFF.

The CDR3 loop is CASSLEQLNTGELFF. CDR3 nucleotide sequence: TGCGCCAGCAGCTTGGAGCAGTTAAACACCGGGGAGCTGTTTTTT. The chain links TRBV5-1 to TRBJ2-2; D remains ambiguous. V dropped 0 bases and J dropped 2 bases, with 8 bases sitting between them. The CDR3 is made up of 15 amino acids. CDR1 and CDR2 from the germline V gene are SGHRS and YFSETQ.

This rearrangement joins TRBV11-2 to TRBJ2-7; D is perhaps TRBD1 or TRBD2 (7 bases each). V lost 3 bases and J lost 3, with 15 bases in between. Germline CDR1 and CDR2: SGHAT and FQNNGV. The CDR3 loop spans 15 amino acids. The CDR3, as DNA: TGTGCCAGCAGCTTGGACAGGACGGGGGGCTACGAGCAGTACTTC. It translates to CASSLDRTGGYEQYF.

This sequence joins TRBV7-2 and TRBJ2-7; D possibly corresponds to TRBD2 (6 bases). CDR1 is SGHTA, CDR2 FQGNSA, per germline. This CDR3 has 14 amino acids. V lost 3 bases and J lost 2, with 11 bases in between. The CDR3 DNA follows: TGTGCCAGCAGCTTCCTAGCGAGAACCTACGAGCAGTACTTC. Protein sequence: CASSFLARTYEQYF.

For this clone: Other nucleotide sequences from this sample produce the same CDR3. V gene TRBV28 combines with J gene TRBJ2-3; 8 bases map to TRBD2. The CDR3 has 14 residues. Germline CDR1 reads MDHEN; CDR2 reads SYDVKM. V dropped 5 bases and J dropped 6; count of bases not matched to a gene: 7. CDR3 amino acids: CASSLPGGRDTQYF. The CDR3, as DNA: TGTGCCAGCAGTCTCCCGGGGGGGCGGGATACGCAGTATTTT.

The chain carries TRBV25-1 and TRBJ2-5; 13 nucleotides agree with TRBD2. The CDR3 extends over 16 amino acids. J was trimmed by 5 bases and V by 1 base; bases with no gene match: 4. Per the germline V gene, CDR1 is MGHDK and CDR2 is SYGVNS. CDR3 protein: CASSESGTSGKETQYF. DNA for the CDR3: TGTGCCAGCAGTGAATCCGGGACTAGCGGGAAGGAGACCCAGTACTTC.

This CDR3 reads CASSFVSGVRETQYF. The CDR3 region has the DNA TGTGCCAGCAGCTTTGTTTCAGGGGTGCGAGAGACCCAGTACTTC. The genes are TRBV11-2 and TRBJ2-5, with a tentative D call TRBD1 (6 bases). Trimming shortened V by 3 bases and J by 4 bases, and 15 bases separated the two germline ends. Germline V gene data show CDR1 as SGHAT and CDR2 as FQNNGV. The CDR3 runs to 15 residues.

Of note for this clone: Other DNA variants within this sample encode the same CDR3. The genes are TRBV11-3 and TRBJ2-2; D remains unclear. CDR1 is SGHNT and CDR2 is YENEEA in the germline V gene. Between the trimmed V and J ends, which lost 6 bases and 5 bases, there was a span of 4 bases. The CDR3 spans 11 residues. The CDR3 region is CASSQTGELFF. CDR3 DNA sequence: TGTGCCAGCAGTCAAACCGGGGAGCTGTTTTTT.

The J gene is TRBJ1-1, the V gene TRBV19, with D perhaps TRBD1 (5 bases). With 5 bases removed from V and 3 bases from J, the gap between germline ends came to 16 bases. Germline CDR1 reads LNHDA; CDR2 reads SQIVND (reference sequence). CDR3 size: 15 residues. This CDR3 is CASSFSGGRYTEAFF. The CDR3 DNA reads TGTGCCAGTAGTTTCTCTGGGGGGAGGTACACTGAAGCTTTCTTT.

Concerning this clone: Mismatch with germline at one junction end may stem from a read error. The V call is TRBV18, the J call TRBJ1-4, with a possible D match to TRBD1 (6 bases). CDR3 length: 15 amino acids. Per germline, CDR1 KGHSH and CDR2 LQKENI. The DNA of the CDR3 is TGTGCCAGCTCACCTCAGGGGTCCCTTAATGATAAACTGTTTTTT. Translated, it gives CASSPQGSLNDKLFF.

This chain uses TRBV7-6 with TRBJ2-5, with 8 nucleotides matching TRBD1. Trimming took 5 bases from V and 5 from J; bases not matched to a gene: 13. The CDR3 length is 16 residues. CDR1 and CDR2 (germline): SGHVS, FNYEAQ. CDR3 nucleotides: TGTGCCAGCAGCAGCCGCCGTGGACAGGGCGCGGAGACCCAGTACTTC. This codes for CASSSRRGQGAETQYF. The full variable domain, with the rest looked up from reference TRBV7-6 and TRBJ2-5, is GAGVSQSPRYKVTKRGQDVALRCDPISGHVSLYWYRQALGQGPEFLTYFNYEAQQDKSGLPNDRFSAERPEGSISTLTIQRTEQRDSAMYRCASSSRRGQGAETQYFGPGTRLLVL.

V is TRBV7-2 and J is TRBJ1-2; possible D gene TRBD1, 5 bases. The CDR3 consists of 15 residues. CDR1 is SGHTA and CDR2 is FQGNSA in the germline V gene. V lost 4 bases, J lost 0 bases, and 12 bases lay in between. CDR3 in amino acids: CASSSPGDANYGYTF. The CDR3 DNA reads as TGTGCCAGCAGCTCCCCCGGGGACGCTAACTATGGCTACACCTTC.

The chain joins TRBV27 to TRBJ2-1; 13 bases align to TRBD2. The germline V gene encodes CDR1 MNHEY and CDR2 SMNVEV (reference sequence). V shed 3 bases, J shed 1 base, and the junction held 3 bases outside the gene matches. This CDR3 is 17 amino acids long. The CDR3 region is CASSFPTSGGSYNEQFF. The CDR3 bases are TGTGCCAGCAGTTTCCCGACTAGCGGGGGGTCCTACAATGAGCAGTTCTTC.

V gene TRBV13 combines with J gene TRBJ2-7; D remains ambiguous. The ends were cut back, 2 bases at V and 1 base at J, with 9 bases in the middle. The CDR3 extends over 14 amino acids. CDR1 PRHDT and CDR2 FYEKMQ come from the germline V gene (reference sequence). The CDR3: CASSLSSESYEQYF. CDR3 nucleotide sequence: TGTGCCAGCAGCTTAAGTTCAGAATCCTACGAGCAGTACTTC.

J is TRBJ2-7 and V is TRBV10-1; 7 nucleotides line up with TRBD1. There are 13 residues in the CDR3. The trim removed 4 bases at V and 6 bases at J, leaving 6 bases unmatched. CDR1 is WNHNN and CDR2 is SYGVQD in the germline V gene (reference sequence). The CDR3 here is CASSVVQGSEQYF. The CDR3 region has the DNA TGCGCCAGCAGTGTGGTACAGGGGTCCGAGCAGTACTTC.